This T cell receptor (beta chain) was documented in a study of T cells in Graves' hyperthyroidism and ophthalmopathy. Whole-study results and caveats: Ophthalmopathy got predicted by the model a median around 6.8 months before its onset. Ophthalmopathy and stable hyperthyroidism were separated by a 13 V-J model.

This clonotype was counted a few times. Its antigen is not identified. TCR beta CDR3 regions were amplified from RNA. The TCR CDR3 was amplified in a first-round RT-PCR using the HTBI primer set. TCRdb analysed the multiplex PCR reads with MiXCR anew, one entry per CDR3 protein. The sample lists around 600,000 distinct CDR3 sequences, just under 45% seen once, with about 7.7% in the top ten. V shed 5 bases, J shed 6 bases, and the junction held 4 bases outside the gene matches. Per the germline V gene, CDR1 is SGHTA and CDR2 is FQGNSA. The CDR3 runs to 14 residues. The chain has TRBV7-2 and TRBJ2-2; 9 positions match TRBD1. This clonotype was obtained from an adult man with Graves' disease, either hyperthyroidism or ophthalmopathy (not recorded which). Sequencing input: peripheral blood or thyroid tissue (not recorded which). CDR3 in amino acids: CASSTRQGAGELFF. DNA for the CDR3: TGTGCCAGCAGCACGCGACAGGGGGCCGGGGAGCTGTTTTTT.